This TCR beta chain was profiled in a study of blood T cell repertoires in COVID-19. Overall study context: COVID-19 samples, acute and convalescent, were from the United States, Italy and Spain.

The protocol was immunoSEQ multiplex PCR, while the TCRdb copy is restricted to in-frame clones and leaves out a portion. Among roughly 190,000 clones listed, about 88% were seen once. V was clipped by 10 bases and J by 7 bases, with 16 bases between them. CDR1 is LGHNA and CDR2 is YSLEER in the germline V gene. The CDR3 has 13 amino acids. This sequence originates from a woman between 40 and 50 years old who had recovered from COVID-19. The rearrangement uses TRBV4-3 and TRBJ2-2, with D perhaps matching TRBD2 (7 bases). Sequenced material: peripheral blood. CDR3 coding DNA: TGCGCCACCTCGGGGGGCACGGGCGGGGAGCTGTTTTTT. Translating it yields CATSGGTGGELFF.